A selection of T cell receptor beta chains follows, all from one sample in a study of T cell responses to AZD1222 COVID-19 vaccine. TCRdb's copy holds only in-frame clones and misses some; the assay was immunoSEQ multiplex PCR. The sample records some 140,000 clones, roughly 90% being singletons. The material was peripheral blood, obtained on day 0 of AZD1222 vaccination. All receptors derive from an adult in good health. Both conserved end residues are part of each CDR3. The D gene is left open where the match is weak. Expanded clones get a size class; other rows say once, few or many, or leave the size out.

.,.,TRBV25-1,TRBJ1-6,CASSESGADNSPLHF,TGTGCCAGCAGTGAATCGGGGGCGGATAATTCACCCCTCCACTTT
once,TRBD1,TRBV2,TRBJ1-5,CASRVQGSNQPQHF,TGTGCCAGCAGGGTACAGGGGAGCAATCAGCCCCAGCATTTT
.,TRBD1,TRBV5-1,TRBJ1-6,CASSLPGTGNSPLHF,TGCGCCAGCAGCCTCCCCGGGACAGGGAATTCACCCCTCCACTTT
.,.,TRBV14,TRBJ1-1,CASSRNPKVREAFF,TGTGCCAGCAGCCGAAACCCCAAAGTTCGCGAAGCTTTCTTT
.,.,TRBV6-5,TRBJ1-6,CASSGVTGYNSPLHF,TGTGCCAGCAGCGGGGTAACAGGGTATAATTCACCCCTCCACTTT
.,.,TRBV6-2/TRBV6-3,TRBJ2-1,CASSPGGGRGPSHNEQFF,TGTGCCAGCAGCCCCGGGGGCGGGAGAGGCCCTTCGCACAATGAGCAGTTCTTC
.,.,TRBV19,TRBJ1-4,CASSMVEKLFF,TGTGCCAGTAGTATGGTTGAAAAACTGTTTTTT
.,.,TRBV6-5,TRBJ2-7,CASRKDLLNSYEQYF,TGTGCCAGCAGAAAGGACTTGCTGAACTCCTACGAGCAGTACTTC
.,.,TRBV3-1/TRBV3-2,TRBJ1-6,CASSLGGRGNSPLHF,TGTGCCAGCAGCCTCGGGGGTCGGGGCAATTCACCCCTCCACTTT
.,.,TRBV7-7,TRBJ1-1,CASSPWLGDTEAFF,TGTGCTAGCAGCCCCTGGCTAGGGGACACTGAAGCTTTCTTT
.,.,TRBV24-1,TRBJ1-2,CATSDPRGLYGYTF,TGTGCCACCAGTGATCCCCGGGGGCTCTATGGCTACACCTTC
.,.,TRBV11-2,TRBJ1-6,CASSLGDSPLHF,TGTGCCAGCAGCTTAGGGGATTCACCCCTCCACTTT
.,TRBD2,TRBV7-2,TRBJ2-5,CASSLMAGGRETQYF,TGTGCCAGCAGCTTGATGGCGGGAGGGCGGGAGACCCAGTACTTC
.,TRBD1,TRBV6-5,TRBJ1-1,CASSSTGSTEAFF,TGTGCCAGCAGTTCGACAGGGTCCACTGAAGCTTTCTTT
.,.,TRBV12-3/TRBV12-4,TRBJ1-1,CASSRTLIEAFF,TGTGCCAGCAGCCGTACACTTATTGAAGCTTTCTTT
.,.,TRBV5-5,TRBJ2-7,CASSLEGISRAYEQYF,TGTGCCAGCAGCTTGGAGGGTATTTCGAGGGCTTACGAGCAGTACTTC
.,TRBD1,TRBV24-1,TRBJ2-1,CATSDLRTGISYNEQFF,TGTGCCACCAGTGATTTGAGGACAGGGATTTCCTACAATGAGCAGTTCTTC
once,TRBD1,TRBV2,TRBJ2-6,CASSAHTRQGVAGANVLTF,TGTGCCAGCAGTGCTCATACGAGGCAGGGGGTAGCTGGGGCCAACGTCCTGACTTTC
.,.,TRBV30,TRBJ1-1,CAWSVRSWGRDTEAFF,TGTGCCTGGAGTGTACGAAGTTGGGGAAGGGATACTGAAGCTTTCTTT
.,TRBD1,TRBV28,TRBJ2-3,CASGQGGTDTQYF,TGTGCCAGTGGACAGGGGGGCACAGATACGCAGTATTTT
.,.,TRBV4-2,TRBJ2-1,CASGPGSSYNEQFF,TGTGCCAGTGGGCCAGGGAGCTCCTACAATGAGCAGTTCTTC
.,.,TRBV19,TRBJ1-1,CASTHLGFRGEAFF,TGTGCCAGTACTCATCTAGGATTTCGGGGTGAAGCTTTCTTT